This record covers a single T cell receptor beta chain. The count of this clone is one. Its antigen is unknown. No clone much larger than this one lies a single base away; base qualities are absent. Libraries were made using the immunoSEQ multiplex PCR assay. Imported from immuneACCESS, the table was reduced by TCRdb to in-frame sequences with V and J called. These copies leave out some clones; in studies compared against another copy, an unresolved V gene accounts for under half, and the cause of the remainder is not known. A total of tens of thousands of clones appear in this sample, roughly 90% of them only once. The ten most abundant clones make up about 0.31% of the sample. From a lookup of the germline V gene, CDR1 and CDR2 are SQVTM and ANQGSEA. Spanning cysteine to phenylalanine, the CDR3 consists of 13 amino acids. Only the CDR3 DNA is retained, 39 bases long and in frame from the first base. The germline V end is reduced by 4 bases and the J end by 6 bases; junction bases left unmatched: 7.

The source of the sample is a study of T cell changes during pregnancy in multiple sclerosis (dated by TCRdb to between 2018 and 2021). For the study in its entirety: The study looked at changes in the T cell repertoire across pregnancy in women with multiple sclerosis.

The rearranged chain carries TRBV29-1 and TRBJ2-7, with TRBD1 identical over 9 junction bases. Sample: CD4+ T cells from peripheral blood mononuclear cells, taken in the third trimester of pregnancy. The origin of this receptor is a female donor in good health, enrolled as a control in a pregnancy study. The sequenced DNA is TGCAGCGTTGGGGCCCGGGACAGGGTCGAGCAGTACTTC. Its product reads: CSVGARDRVEQYF.